This T cell receptor beta chain was found in a study of metastatic and nonmetastatic thyroid tumors. Study-level background: Repertoire data that came from the blood and tumor or nodule tissue of malignant and benign thyroid patients were compared. Regarding the study as a whole: The reported finding was significantly higher TCR beta diversity in malignant thyroid tumors relative to benign nodules, in blood and tumor.

Trimming removed 5 bases from V and 0 bases from J; junction bases left unmatched: 3. CDR1 is DFQATT and CDR2 is SNEGSKA in the germline V gene (reference sequence). This CDR3 contains 14 residues. Study processing details: A distant-metastasis classifier for papillary thyroid cancer was built using CDR3 differences across clinicopathological groups. With MiXCR, TCRdb reprocessed the PCR reads. These V and J calls derive from TCRdb rather than the authors' analysis. Here the sample spans some 52,000 clones, under 20% being singletons. Patients underwent thyroid surgery, and none had received any treatment before it. This clone was recorded many times. Its antigen is as yet unknown.

V is TRBV20-1 and J is TRBJ2-3; 9 bases line up with TRBD2. This receptor was taken from a female donor with papillary thyroid cancer or a benign thyroid nodule (not recorded which). Some clones in this sample may be carry-over from other donors' samples. Material: blood. This chain's CDR3 is CSAELAGSTDTQYF. The CDR3 DNA reads as TGCAGTGCTGAGCTAGCGGGAAGCACAGATACGCAGTATTTT.